A selection of T cell receptor beta chains follows, all from one sample in a study of memory CD4+ T cells and cytomegalovirus serostatus. Produced via immunoSEQ multiplex PCR; TCRdb's table is partial and in-frame only. The data show about 42,000 clones, over 70% seen once. Sequences were obtained from memory CD4+ T cells from blood. These receptors all stem from an adult in good health and CMV-seronegative. CDR3s include the opening cysteine and the closing phenylalanine or tryptophan. A row's size may be missing; if present it is once, few, many or a size class.

j_call clone_size v_call cdr3_aa
TRBJ1-6 once TRBV7-6 CASSLGLAGQGNSPLHF
TRBJ2-1 NA TRBV19 CASSIRGGPMNEQFF
TRBJ2-5 NA TRBV5-4 CASSLAYGGGEETQYF
TRBJ1-4 NA TRBV2 CASSDSVFGTDYNEKLFF
TRBJ2-7 NA TRBV7-6 CASSPFGLAGEQYF
TRBJ1-5 NA TRBV5-5 CASSLALTPNQPQHF
TRBJ2-7 NA TRBV5-4 CASSFVGTGEQYF
TRBJ1-1 NA TRBV6-5 CASSRGWENTEAFF
TRBJ1-2 NA TRBV6-1 CASSEATFGYGYTF
TRBJ1-4 once TRBV27 CASSLYSSDEKLFF
TRBJ2-2 NA TRBV19 CASKAGLNTGELFF
TRBJ1-5 NA TRBV18 CASSHDADQPQHF
TRBJ2-7 NA TRBV2 CASTRGLLREQYF
TRBJ1-1 few TRBV5-1 CASSLYGPNTEAFF
TRBJ2-1 NA TRBV10-3 CAISGAQTGEQFF
TRBJ2-3 NA TRBV5-1 CASSLASTSTDTQYF
TRBJ2-2 NA TRBV6-6 CASSADGTRGGLFF
TRBJ2-6 NA TRBV6-1 CASSASATGANVLTF